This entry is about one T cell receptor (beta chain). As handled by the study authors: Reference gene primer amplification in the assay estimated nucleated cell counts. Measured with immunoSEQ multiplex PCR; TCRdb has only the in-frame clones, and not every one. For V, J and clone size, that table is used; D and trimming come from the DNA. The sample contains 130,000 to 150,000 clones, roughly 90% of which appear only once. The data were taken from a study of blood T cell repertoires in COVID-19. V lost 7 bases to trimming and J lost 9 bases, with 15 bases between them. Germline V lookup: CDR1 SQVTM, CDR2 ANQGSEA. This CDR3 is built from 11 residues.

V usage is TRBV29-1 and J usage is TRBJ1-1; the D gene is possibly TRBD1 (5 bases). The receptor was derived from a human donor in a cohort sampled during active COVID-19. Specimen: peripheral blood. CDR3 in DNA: TGCAGCGCTGGACGCGGACACCAAGCTTTCTTT. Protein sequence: CSAGRGHQAFF.